Described below is a single T cell receptor (beta chain) sequence and its context. Antigen: not known. The data belong to a study of T cell repertoires in cytomegalovirus infection. General observations from the study: HLA-C-restricted CMV clonotypes gave the most frequent clonotype in two of eight donors.

This CDR3 is built from 13 residues. V was shortened by 4 bases and J by 5 bases, with 9 bases between the two germline ends. Germline CDR1 reads MNHEY; CDR2 reads SMNVEV (reference sequence). TCRdb independently ran MiXCR on the reads; one entry per CDR3 protein. The sample records about 920,000 distinct CDR3 sequences, around 32% being singletons. The starting material was cultured CD8+ T cells from PBMCs, obtained from culture after CMV antigen stimulation. The genes are TRBV27 and TRBJ1-5; no firm D call. This TCR derives from a human donor in good health (CMV status not recorded). Some clones in this sample may be carry-over from other donors' samples. CDR3 loop: CASSSGFDQPQHF. As DNA, the CDR3 is TGTGCCAGCAGTTCTGGGTTCGATCAGCCCCAGCATTTT.